Sequencing of this T cell receptor beta chain was carried out in a study of T cell repertoires in cytomegalovirus infection. Study details: Well-studied HLA-B-restricted CMV epitopes were used in the study alongside recently identified HLA-C-restricted ones. Public TCR beta signatures marked donors with CMV infection and the matching HLA.

General study findings and limits: CMV-specific HLA-C-restricted TCR beta clonotypes dominated the ex vivo response. Frequencies of public TCR beta families were cumulated, and this identified carriers of CMV plus the relevant HLA.

CDR3 length: 16 amino acids. V lost 2 bases and J 6 bases, leaving 14 bases between the germline ends. Germline CDR1 SGHTA, CDR2 FQGNSA. A single record per CDR3 protein comes from TCRdb applying MiXCR to the reads. The sample lists under 850,000 distinct CDR3 sequences; about 30% were seen once. At least ten counts were recorded for this clonotype. Its antigen is undetermined. The chain combines TRBV7-2 with TRBJ2-6, with a tentative D call TRBD2 (5 bases). The material was cultured PBMCs, obtained from culture after CMV antigen stimulation. The sequence was collected from a human donor in good health (CMV status not recorded). Some clones in this sample may be carry-over from other donors' samples. The CDR3 nucleotides read TGTGCCAGCAGCTTACAGTCCCCGGGAAAGGCCAACGTCCTGACTTTC. Translating it yields CASSLQSPGKANVLTF. The full variable domain, with the rest looked up from reference TRBV7-2 and TRBJ2-6, is GAGVSQSPSNKVTEKGKDVELRCDPISGHTALYWYRQSLGQGLEFLIYFQGNSAPDKSGLPSDRFSAERTGGSVSTLTIQRTQQEDSAVYLCASSLQSPGKANVLTFGAGSRLTVL.